Below, one TCR beta chain is given with its context. Antigen unknown. One end of the junction varies from germline; a read error may be responsible. The data stem from a study of cytomegalovirus exposure and HLA in healthy donors. General observations from the study: Some highly shared sequence variants likely arose as a pipeline artifact. On later analysis, the bulk of CMV-associated TCR beta chains appeared to be HLA-restricted. Among immune exposure information, only CMV serostatus was available.

Germline V gene sequence: CDR1 SQVTM, CDR2 ANQGSEA. The CDR3 is 13 residues long. Vbeta (60) and Jbeta (13) primers were used in the PCR. Assay used: immunoSEQ multiplex PCR; TCRdb lists only in-frame clones, some missing. The sample has roughly 36,000 clones; 80% are singletons. Nominally healthy donors were sampled, though unrecorded immune exposures were likely. This clonotype was sampled from a male donor in good health and CMV-seronegative. The sequencing sample was made of PBMCs. The V and J genes are TRBV29-1 and TRBJ1-4, with 7 bases lining up with TRBD1. Here the CDR3 reads CSVGKGAKEKLFF. CDR3 coding DNA: TGCAGCGTTGGAAAGGGGGCTAAGGAAAAACTGTTTTTT.